This TCR beta chain was identified during a study of cytomegalovirus exposure and HLA in healthy donors. With 2 bases removed from V and 3 bases from J, the gap between germline ends came to 7 bases. The CDR3 is made up of 13 amino acids. The V gene's germline CDR1 is ENHRY and CDR2 SYGVKD. It was with 60 Vbeta and 13 Jbeta primers that the PCR ran. The method was immunoSEQ multiplex PCR; TCRdb's version includes in-frame clones alone and lacks a portion of them. The table records 150,000 to 200,000 clones, about three quarters of them present only once. The material sequenced was PBMCs. The source is a female donor in good health and CMV-seronegative. The V gene is TRBV10-3, the J gene TRBJ1-2; D uncertain. The CDR3 spells CAISEGRDYGYTF. The CDR3 bases are TGTGCCATCAGTGAGGGGCGAGACTATGGCTACACCTTC.